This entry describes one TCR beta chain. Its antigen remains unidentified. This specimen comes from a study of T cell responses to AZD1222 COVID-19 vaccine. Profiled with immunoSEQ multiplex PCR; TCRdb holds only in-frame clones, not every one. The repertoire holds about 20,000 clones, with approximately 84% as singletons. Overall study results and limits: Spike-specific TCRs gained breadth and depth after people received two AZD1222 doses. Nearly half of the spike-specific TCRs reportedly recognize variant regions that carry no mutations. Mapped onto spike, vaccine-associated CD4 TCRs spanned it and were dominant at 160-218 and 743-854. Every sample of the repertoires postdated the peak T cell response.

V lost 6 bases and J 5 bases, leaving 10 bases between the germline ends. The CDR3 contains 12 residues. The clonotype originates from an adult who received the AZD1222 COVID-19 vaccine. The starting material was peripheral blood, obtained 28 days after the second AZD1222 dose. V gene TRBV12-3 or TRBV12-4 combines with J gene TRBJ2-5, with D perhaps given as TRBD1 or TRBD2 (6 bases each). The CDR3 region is CASSGGRETQYF. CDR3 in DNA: TGTGCCAGCAGCGGGGGCAGGGAGACCCAGTACTTC.